This T cell receptor beta chain was sequenced in a study of shared clonotypes between healthy human individuals. A word on this clone: Its target is unknown.

The CDR3 loop spans 12 amino acids. The investigators split CD4+ cells into a CD45RA+ naive subset and a CD45RA-negative memory subset. Broader study findings: Memory subsets generally showed smaller estimated richness than naive subsets did.

TCRdb's table, derived via immunoSEQ multiplex PCR, lists solely in-frame clones and lacks some. This repertoire shows some 550,000 clones, almost 97% found once; its top ten account for 0.045% to 0.06%. The receptor's source is a woman aged 25 to 39 in good health. Sequenced material: naive CD4+ T cells sorted from blood. Regarding subset: CD45RA+ positively selected. This rearrangement joins TRBV7-5 to TRBJ2-5; TRBD2 is the table's D call, not checked against the DNA. TRBV7-5 is recorded as a pseudogene. The CDR3 here is CVRSFLQETQYF. The CDR3 coding sequence is TGTGTCAGAAGCTTTCTTCAAGAGACCCAGTACTTC.